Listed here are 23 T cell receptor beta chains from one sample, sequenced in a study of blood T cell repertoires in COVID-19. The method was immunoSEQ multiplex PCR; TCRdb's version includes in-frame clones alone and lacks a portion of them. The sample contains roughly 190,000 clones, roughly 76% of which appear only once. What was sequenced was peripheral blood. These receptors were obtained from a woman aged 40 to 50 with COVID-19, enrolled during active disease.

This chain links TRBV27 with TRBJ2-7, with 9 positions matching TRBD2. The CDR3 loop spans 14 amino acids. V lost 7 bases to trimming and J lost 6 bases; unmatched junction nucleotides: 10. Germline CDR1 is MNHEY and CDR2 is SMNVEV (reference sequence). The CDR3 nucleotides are TGTGCCAGCACCAAGCTAGCGGGAAGGGGCGAGCAGTACTTC. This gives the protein CASTKLAGRGEQYF.

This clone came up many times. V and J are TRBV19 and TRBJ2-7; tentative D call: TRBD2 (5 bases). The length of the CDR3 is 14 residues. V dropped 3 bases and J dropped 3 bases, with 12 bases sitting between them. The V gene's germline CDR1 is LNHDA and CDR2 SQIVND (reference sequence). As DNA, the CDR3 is TGTGCCAGTAGTATTTCTGCTAGCAACTACGAGCAGTACTTC. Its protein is CASSISASNYEQYF.

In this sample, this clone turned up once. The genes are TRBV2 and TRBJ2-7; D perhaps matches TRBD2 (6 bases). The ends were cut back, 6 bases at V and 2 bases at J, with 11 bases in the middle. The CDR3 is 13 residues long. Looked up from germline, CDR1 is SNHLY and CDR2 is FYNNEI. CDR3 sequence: CASRGGLPYEQYF. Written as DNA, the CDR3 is TGTGCCAGCAGGGGGGGACTGCCCTACGAGCAGTACTTC.

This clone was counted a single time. CDR3 in amino acids: CASSLGQANIQYF. CDR3 nucleotide sequence: TGTGCCAGCAGCTTGGGACAGGCAAACATTCAGTACTTC. The chain employs TRBV5-4 and TRBJ2-4; D might be TRBD1 (6 bases). Germline assignment: CDR1 SGHNT and CDR2 YYREEE (reference sequence). This CDR3 contains 13 residues. Between the trimmed V and J ends, which lost 0 bases and 6 bases, there was a span of 7 bases. The entire variable domain, with the rest obtained from reference TRBV5-4 and TRBJ2-4, is as follows: ETGVTQSPTHLIKTRGQQVTLRCSSQSGHNTVSWYQQALGQGPQFIFQYYREEENGRGNFPPRFSGLQFPNYSSELNVNALELDDSALYLCASSLGQANIQYFGAGTRLSVL.

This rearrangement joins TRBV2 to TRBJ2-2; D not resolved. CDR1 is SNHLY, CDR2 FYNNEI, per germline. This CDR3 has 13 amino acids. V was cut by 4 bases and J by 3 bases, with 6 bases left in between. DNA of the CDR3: TGTGCCAGCAGTGTACAATACACCGGGGAGCTGTTTTTT. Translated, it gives CASSVQYTGELFF.

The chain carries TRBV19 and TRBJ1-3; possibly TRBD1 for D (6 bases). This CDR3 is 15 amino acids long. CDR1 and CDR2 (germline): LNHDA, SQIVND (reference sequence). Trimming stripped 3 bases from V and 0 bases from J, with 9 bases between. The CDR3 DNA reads TGTGCCAGTAGTATTGGCAGGGGCTCTGGAAACACCATATATTTT. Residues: CASSIGRGSGNTIYF.

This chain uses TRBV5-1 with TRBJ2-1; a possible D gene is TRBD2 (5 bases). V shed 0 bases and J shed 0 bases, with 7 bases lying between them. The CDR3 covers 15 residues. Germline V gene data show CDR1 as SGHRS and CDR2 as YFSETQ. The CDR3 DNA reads TGCGCCAGCAGCTTGGCGGGAAGCTCCTACAATGAGCAGTTCTTC. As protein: CASSLAGSSYNEQFF.

This CDR3 reads CASSLGQGHEQYV. CDR3 sequence (DNA): TGTGCCAGCAGCCTTGGACAGGGCCACGAGCAGTACGTC. The chain recombines TRBV11-3 with TRBJ2-7; 8 bases are a match to TRBD1. The germline V gene has CDR1 SGHNT and CDR2 YENEEA. This CDR3 comprises 13 residues. V gave up 5 bases and J gave up 5 bases; unmatched junction bases: 5.

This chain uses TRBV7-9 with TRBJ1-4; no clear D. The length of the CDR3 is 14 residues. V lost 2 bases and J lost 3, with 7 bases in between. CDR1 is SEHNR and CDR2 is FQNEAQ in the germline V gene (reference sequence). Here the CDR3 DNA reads TGTGCCAGCAGCTTAATGGCAGCTAATGAAAAACTGTTTTTT. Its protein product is CASSLMAANEKLFF.

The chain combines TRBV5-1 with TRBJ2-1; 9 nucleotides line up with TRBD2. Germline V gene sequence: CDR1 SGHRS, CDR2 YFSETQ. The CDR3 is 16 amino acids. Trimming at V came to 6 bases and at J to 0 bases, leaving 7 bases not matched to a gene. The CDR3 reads CASTPLAGTSYNEQFF. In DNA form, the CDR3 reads TGCGCCAGCACCCCTCTAGCGGGGACCTCCTACAATGAGCAGTTCTTC.

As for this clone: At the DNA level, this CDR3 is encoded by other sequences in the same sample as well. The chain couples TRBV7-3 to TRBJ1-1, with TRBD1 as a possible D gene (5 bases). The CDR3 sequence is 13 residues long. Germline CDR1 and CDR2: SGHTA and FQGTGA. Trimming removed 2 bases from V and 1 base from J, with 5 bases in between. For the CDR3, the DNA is TGTGCCAGCAGCTTAGACAGGAACACTGAAGCTTTCTTT. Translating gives CASSLDRNTEAFF.

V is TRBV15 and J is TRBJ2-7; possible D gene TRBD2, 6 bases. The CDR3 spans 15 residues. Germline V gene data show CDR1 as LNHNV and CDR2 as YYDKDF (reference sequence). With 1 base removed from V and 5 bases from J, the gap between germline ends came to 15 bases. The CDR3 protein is CATSRGRGTANEQYF. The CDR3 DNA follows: TGTGCCACCAGCAGAGGGCGCGGGACGGCTAACGAGCAGTACTTC.

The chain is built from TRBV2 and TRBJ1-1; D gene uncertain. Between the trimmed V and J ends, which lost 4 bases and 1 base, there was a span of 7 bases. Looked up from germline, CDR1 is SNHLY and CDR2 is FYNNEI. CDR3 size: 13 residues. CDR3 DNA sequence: TGTGCCAGCAGTGCTAGTTCGAACACTGAAGCTTTCTTT. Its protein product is CASSASSNTEAFF.

DNA for the CDR3: TGTGCCTGGACGACAGGGTCAGGACGCAATCAGCCCCAGCATTTT. It codes for CAWTTGSGRNQPQHF. V is TRBV30 and J is TRBJ1-5; 7 bases line up with TRBD1. The CDR3 is 15 residues long. The V and J ends lost 4 bases and 2 bases, in that order; junction bases with no gene match: 8. Per germline, CDR1 GTSNPN and CDR2 SVGIG (reference sequence). Full variable domain (remainder filled in from reference TRBV30 and TRBJ1-5): SQTIHQWPATLVQPVGSPLSLECTVEGTSNPNLYWYRQAAGRGLQLLFYSVGIGQISSEVPQNLSASRPQDRQFILSSKKLLLSDSGFYLCAWTTGSGRNQPQHFGDGTRLSIL.

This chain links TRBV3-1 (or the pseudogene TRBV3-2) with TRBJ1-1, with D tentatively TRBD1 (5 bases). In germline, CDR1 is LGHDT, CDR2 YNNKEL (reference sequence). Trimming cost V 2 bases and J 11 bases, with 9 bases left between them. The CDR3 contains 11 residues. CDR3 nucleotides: TGTGCCAGCAGCCAATGGGGGGTCGCTTTCTTT. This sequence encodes CASSQWGVAFF.

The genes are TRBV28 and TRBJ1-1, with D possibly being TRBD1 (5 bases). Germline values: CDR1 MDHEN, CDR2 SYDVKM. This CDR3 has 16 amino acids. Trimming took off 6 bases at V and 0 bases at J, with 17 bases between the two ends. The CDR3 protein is CASSPRQRHMNTEAFF. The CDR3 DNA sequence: TGTGCCAGCAGCCCTAGACAGCGACACATGAACACTGAAGCTTTCTTT. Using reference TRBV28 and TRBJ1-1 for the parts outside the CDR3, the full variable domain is DVKVTQSSRYLVKRTGEKVFLECVQDMDHENMFWYRQDPGLGLRLIYFSYDVKMKEKGDIPEGYSVSREKKERFSLILESASTNQTSMYLCASSPRQRHMNTEAFFGQGTRLTVV.

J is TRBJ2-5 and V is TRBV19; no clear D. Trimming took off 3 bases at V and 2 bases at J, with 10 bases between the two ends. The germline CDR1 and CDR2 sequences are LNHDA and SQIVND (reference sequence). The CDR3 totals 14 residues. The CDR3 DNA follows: TGTGCCAGTAGTATGGGCCTTCTTCAAGAGACCCAGTACTTC. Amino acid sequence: CASSMGLLQETQYF.

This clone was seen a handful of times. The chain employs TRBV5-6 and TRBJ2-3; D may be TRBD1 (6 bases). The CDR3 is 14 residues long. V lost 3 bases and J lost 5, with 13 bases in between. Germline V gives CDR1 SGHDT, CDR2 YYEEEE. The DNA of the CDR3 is TGTGCCAGCAGCTCTTCAGGGGTTGGAGATACGCAGTATTTT. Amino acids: CASSSSGVGDTQYF.

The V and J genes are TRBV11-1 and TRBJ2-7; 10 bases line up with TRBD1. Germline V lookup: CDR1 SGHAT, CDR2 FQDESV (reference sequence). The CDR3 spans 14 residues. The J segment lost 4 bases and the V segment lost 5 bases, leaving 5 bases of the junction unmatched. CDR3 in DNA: TGTGCCAGCAGCCGGGACAGGGGTAGATACGAGCAGTACTTC. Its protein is CASSRDRGRYEQYF.

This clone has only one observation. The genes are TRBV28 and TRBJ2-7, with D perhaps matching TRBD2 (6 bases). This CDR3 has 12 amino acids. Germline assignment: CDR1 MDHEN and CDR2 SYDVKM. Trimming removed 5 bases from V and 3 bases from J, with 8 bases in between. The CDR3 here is CASSLAHYEQYF. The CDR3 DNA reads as TGTGCCAGCAGTCTAGCGCACTACGAGCAGTACTTC.

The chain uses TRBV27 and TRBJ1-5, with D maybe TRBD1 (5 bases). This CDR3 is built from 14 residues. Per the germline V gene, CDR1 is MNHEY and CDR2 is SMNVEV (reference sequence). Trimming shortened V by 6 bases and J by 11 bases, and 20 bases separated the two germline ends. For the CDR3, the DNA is TGTGCCAGCAGAATAACAGGAGTCGGGGGATCCCAGCATTTT. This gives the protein CASRITGVGGSQHF.

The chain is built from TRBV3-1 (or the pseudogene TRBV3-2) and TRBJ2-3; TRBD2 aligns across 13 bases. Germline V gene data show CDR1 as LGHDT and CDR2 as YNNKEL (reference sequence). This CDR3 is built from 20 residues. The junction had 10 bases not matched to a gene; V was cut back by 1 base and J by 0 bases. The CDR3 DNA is TGTGCCAGCAGCCAAGGGACTAGCGGGAGATTCGGGACTAGCACAGATACGCAGTATTTT. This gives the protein CASSQGTSGRFGTSTDTQYF.

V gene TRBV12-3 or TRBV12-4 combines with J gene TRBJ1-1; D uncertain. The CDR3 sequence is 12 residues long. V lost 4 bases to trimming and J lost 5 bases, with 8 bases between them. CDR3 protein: CASSSFNTEAFF. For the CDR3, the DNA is TGTGCCAGCAGTTCGTTTAATACTGAAGCTTTCTTT.